Presented here are 29 T cell receptor beta chains from one specimen sequenced in a study of shared clonotypes between healthy human individuals. Sequencing used immunoSEQ multiplex PCR; TCRdb keeps in-frame clones, though not all of them. The sample has about 2.3 million clones, 90% to 95% seen once. The specimen was naive CD4+ T cells from PBMCs. Specified subset: CD45RA+ positively selected. The receptors here all came from a young man in good health. Some clones in this sample may be carry-over from other donors' samples.

Comment on this clone: The same CDR3 is also encoded by other DNA sequences in this sample. The chain carries TRBV5-1 and TRBJ1-5; D is uncertain. This CDR3 region has 13 residues. Trimming pared 0 bases from V and 3 bases from J, leaving 4 bases between. Germline CDR1 reads SGHRS; CDR2 reads YFSETQ. The CDR3 DNA sequence: TGCGCCAGCAGCTTGGGAACCAATCAGCCCCAGCATTTT. Its translation is CASSLGTNQPQHF.

About this clone: The same CDR3 is also encoded by other DNA sequences in this sample. This chain links TRBV7-9 with TRBJ2-1, with D tentatively TRBD2 (5 bases). From germline, CDR1 is SEHNR and CDR2 FQNEAQ (reference sequence). Trimming took off 0 bases at V and 5 bases at J, with 11 bases between the two ends. This CDR3 spans 15 amino acids. The CDR3 DNA sequence: TGTGCCAGCAGCTTAGCGGGGAGAGCTCACAATGAGCAGTTCTTC. Translating it yields CASSLAGRAHNEQFF. The full variable domain, in which reference TRBV7-9 and TRBJ2-1 provide the parts outside the CDR3, is DTGVSQNPRHKITKRGQNVTFRCDPISEHNRLYWYRQTLGQGPEFLTYFQNEAQLEKSRLLSDRFSAERPKGSFSTLEIQRTEQGDSAMYLCASSLAGRAHNEQFFGPGTRLTVL.

The chain couples TRBV18 to TRBJ1-5, with no clear D. V was trimmed by 0 bases and J by 0 bases, leaving 3 bases between them. Germline V lookup: CDR1 KGHSH, CDR2 LQKENI. This CDR3 comprises 14 residues. The CDR3 spells CASSPPHSNQPQHF. CDR3 in DNA: TGTGCCAGCTCACCACCGCATAGCAATCAGCCCCAGCATTTT.

V is TRBV28 and J is TRBJ1-2; 10 nucleotides agree with TRBD1. J gave up 4 bases and V 4 bases, and 3 bases lay outside the gene matches. Germline V CDR1 and CDR2: MDHEN, SYDVKM. The CDR3 has 14 amino acids. The CDR3 spells CASSWWDRGYGYTF. Here the CDR3 DNA reads TGTGCCAGCAGTTGGTGGGACAGGGGCTATGGCTACACCTTC.

The chain links TRBV28 to TRBJ2-6, with TRBD1 matching 9 bases. The CDR3 spans 16 residues. V was clipped by 6 bases and J by 0 bases; unmatched bases: 3. Per the germline V gene, CDR1 is MDHEN and CDR2 is SYDVKM. The CDR3 loop reads CASRRQGVSGANVLTF. In nucleotides, the CDR3 is TGTGCCAGCAGGCGACAGGGGGTCTCTGGGGCCAACGTCCTGACTTTC. The whole variable domain, remainder taken from reference TRBV28 and TRBJ2-6, is DVKVTQSSRYLVKRTGEKVFLECVQDMDHENMFWYRQDPGLGLRLIYFSYDVKMKEKGDIPEGYSVSREKKERFSLILESASTNQTSMYLCASRRQGVSGANVLTFGAGSRLTVL.

The gene calls are TRBV27 and TRBJ2-7, with 9 bases fitting TRBD1. The CDR3 length is 16 residues. Germline V CDR1 and CDR2: MNHEY, SMNVEV (reference sequence). The V segment lost 0 bases and the J segment 5 bases; nucleotides outside the gene matches: 8. The CDR3 loop is CASSLSPGTGNHEQYF. In DNA, the CDR3 is TGTGCCAGCAGTTTATCCCCCGGGACAGGGAACCACGAGCAGTACTTC.

The chain joins TRBV9 to TRBJ2-1; D remains unclear. Germline assignment: CDR1 SGDLS and CDR2 YYNGEE. Trimming stripped 1 base from V and 0 bases from J, with 8 bases between. The CDR3 spans 15 residues. CDR3 in DNA: TGTGCCAGCAGCGTATACCCCACCTCCTACAATGAGCAGTTCTTC. Amino acids: CASSVYPTSYNEQFF.

This chain links TRBV7-2 with TRBJ2-1; 7 bases agree with TRBD1. Trimming cost V 4 bases and J 5 bases; bases outside gene matches: 5. The CDR3 runs to 14 residues. Germline lookup yields CDR1 SGHTA and CDR2 FQGNSA. The CDR3 region has the DNA TGTGCCAGCAGCTGGGGGACAGCAAACAATGAGCAGTTCTTC. Its protein product is CASSWGTANNEQFF. The entire variable domain, with the rest obtained from reference TRBV7-2 and TRBJ2-1, is as follows: GAGVSQSPSNKVTEKGKDVELRCDPISGHTALYWYRQSLGQGLEFLIYFQGNSAPDKSGLPSDRFSAERTGGSVSTLTIQRTQQEDSAVYLCASSWGTANNEQFFGPGTRLTVL.

Worth noting for this clone: The same CDR3 is also encoded by other DNA sequences in this sample. The chain carries TRBV18 and TRBJ2-5; D call uncertain. CDR1 is KGHSH, CDR2 LQKENI, per germline. This CDR3 contains 13 residues. V lost 1 base, J lost 0 bases, and 3 bases lay in between. CDR3 nucleotides: TGTGCCAGCTCACCACAGAACCAAGAGACCCAGTACTTC. This sequence encodes CASSPQNQETQYF.

This chain links TRBV7-3 with TRBJ2-7; unclear D gene. The germline V and J ends were trimmed by 0 bases and 3 bases, with 15 bases remaining between them. Germline V gene lookup returns CDR1 SGHTA and CDR2 FQGTGA. The CDR3 extends over 16 amino acids. CDR3 sequence: CASSLTAAVPNYEQYF. The CDR3 DNA is TGTGCCAGCAGCTTAACGGCGGCAGTTCCTAACTACGAGCAGTACTTC.

The chain is built from TRBV7-9 and TRBJ2-6; 8 positions match TRBD2. Germline V gene lookup returns CDR1 SEHNR and CDR2 FQNEAQ (reference sequence). This CDR3 spans 18 amino acids. V lost 0 bases to trimming and J lost 0 bases; unmatched junction nucleotides: 4. This chain's CDR3 is CASSLAGGGSSGANVLTF. CDR3 in DNA: TGTGCCAGCAGCTTAGCTGGCGGGGGGAGCTCTGGGGCCAACGTCCTGACTTTC.

The J gene is TRBJ2-7, the V gene TRBV5-1, with 10 bases aligning to TRBD2. CDR1 is SGHRS, CDR2 YFSETQ, per germline. This CDR3 is 15 amino acids long. The J segment lost 7 bases and the V segment lost 6 bases, leaving 13 bases of the junction unmatched. CDR3 amino acids: CASTGIAGGADEQYF. The CDR3 bases are TGCGCCAGCACCGGCATAGCGGGAGGCGCTGATGAGCAGTACTTC.

The CDR3, as DNA: TGTGCCATCAGTGCGACAGGGGGCAACTATGGCTACACCTTC. The encoded protein is CAISATGGNYGYTF. The V and J genes are TRBV10-3 and TRBJ1-2; 10 bases fit TRBD1. CDR1 and CDR2 (germline): ENHRY, SYGVKD. The CDR3 length is 14 residues. Trimming cost V 4 bases and J 2 bases; bases outside gene matches: 1.

This sequence joins TRBV27 and TRBJ2-6; maybe TRBD1 (5 bases). V was clipped by 7 bases and J by 0 bases, with 16 bases between them. The CDR3 loop spans 17 amino acids. CDR1 is MNHEY and CDR2 is SMNVEV in the germline V gene (reference sequence). The CDR3 loop is CASTLGRGYSGANVLTF. In DNA form, the CDR3 reads TGTGCCAGCACTCTTGGAAGGGGCTACTCTGGGGCCAACGTCCTGACTTTC. The full variable domain, its missing parts supplied by reference TRBV27 and TRBJ2-6, is EAQVTQNPRYLITVTGKKLTVTCSQNMNHEYMSWYRQDPGLGLRQIYYSMNVEVTDKGDVPEGYKVSRKEKRNFPLILESPSPNQTSLYFCASTLGRGYSGANVLTFGAGSRLTVL.

The chain carries TRBV9 and TRBJ1-3; D unresolved. Looked up from germline, CDR1 is SGDLS and CDR2 is YYNGEE. This CDR3 region has 18 residues. V dropped 2 bases and J dropped 0 bases, with 18 bases sitting between them. This CDR3 is CASSVMPRVMGSGNTIYF. The CDR3 DNA follows: TGTGCCAGCAGCGTGATGCCGAGAGTCATGGGCTCTGGAAACACCATATATTTT.

This rearrangement joins TRBV7-3 to TRBJ2-1; D may be TRBD1 or TRBD2 (6 bases each). This CDR3 has 15 residues. Trimming shortened V by 3 bases and J by 4 bases, and 13 bases separated the two germline ends. In germline, CDR1 is SGHTA, CDR2 FQGTGA. CDR3 loop: CASSLGGASYNEQFF. The CDR3 nucleotides are TGTGCCAGCAGCTTGGGGGGCGCGAGTTACAATGAGCAGTTCTTC.

This chain uses TRBV11-2 with TRBJ1-4; D unclear. Trimming removed 5 bases from V and 13 bases from J, with 29 bases in between. The CDR3 has 17 amino acids. Germline V gene sequence: CDR1 SGHAT, CDR2 FQNNGV. The CDR3 loop is CASSTYKKRDQREALFF. Written as DNA, the CDR3 is TGTGCCAGCAGCACCTACAAAAAGCGGGATCAGAGGGAGGCACTGTTTTTT.

The V gene is TRBV4-2, the J gene TRBJ2-5; 11 bases are shared with TRBD2. The V gene end was trimmed by 1 base and the J gene end by 2 bases; junction bases not matched to a gene: 18. The CDR3 loop spans 21 amino acids. CDR1 and CDR2 from the germline V gene are LGHNA and YNFKEQ. The CDR3 sequence: CASSQAWVWGQRTSGQETQYF. The CDR3 nucleotides read TGTGCCAGCAGCCAAGCTTGGGTTTGGGGACAGCGGACTAGCGGGCAAGAGACCCAGTACTTC.

The genes are TRBV6-1 and TRBJ2-2; D not resolved. This CDR3 spans 14 amino acids. Per germline, CDR1 MNHNS and CDR2 SASEGT. V was pared by 4 bases and J by 4 bases, with 10 bases between. CDR3 nucleotides: TGTGCCAGCAGTGTGTTACAAGGCACCGGGGAGCTGTTTTTT. It specifies CASSVLQGTGELFF.

The chain couples TRBV19 to TRBJ2-7; perhaps D is TRBD1 or TRBD2 (5 bases each). The CDR3 spans 15 residues. Germline CDR1 LNHDA, CDR2 SQIVND (reference sequence). Trimming removed 4 bases from V and 4 bases from J, with 17 bases in between. In DNA form, the CDR3 reads TGTGCCAGTAGTAGCGCCCGGGGCCCAACTTACGAGCAGTACTTC. It codes for CASSSARGPTYEQYF.

The chain uses TRBV28 and TRBJ1-2, with TRBD1 matching over 9 bases. Germline CDR1 MDHEN, CDR2 SYDVKM. V dropped 6 bases and J dropped 0; count of bases not matched to a gene: 8. The CDR3 runs 16 residues. For the CDR3, the DNA is TGTGCCAGCAGATTACAGGGGGCTGGAGCTAACTATGGCTACACCTTC. As protein: CASRLQGAGANYGYTF.

The chain joins TRBV6-1 to TRBJ1-5; 7 bases line up with TRBD1. J gave up 6 bases and V 5 bases, and 10 bases lay outside the gene matches. In germline, CDR1 is MNHNS, CDR2 SASEGT. The CDR3 is 15 amino acids. CDR3 sequence (DNA): TGTGCCAGCAGTCCTGTCCGACAGGGTGGTCAGCCCCAGCATTTT. Its protein is CASSPVRQGGQPQHF.

The chain has TRBV2 and TRBJ2-7; 9 bases fit TRBD1. CDR3 size: 13 residues. V was clipped by 5 bases and J by 5 bases; unmatched bases: 4. Germline V lookup: CDR1 SNHLY, CDR2 FYNNEI. For the CDR3, the DNA is TGTGCCAGCAGTTACAGGGGGCTAAACGAGCAGTACTTC. It specifies CASSYRGLNEQYF.

As concerns this clone: The sample carries other DNA sequences with the same CDR3. This sequence joins TRBV5-1 and TRBJ2-7; D not resolved. V was trimmed by 2 bases and J by 2 bases, leaving 8 bases between them. The CDR3 is 13 amino acids. From germline, CDR1 is SGHRS and CDR2 YFSETQ. CDR3 in amino acids: CASSLDGTYEQYF. CDR3 DNA sequence: TGCGCCAGCAGCTTAGACGGAACCTACGAGCAGTACTTC.

The chain uses TRBV4-2 and TRBJ2-5, with 9 bases fitting TRBD2. Trimming at V came to 0 bases and at J to 5 bases, leaving 7 bases not matched to a gene. CDR3 length equals 16 residues. In germline, CDR1 is LGHNA, CDR2 YNFKEQ. CDR3 nucleotide sequence: TGTGCCAGCAGCCAAGAGTCTAGCGGGACGATGGAGACCCAGTACTTC. It translates to CASSQESSGTMETQYF.

This clone was recorded once. The same CDR3 is also encoded by other DNA sequences in this sample. The DNA of the CDR3 is TGTGCCAGCAGAAGACAGGGTTCCTACGAGCAGTACTTC. Translation gives CASRRQGSYEQYF. The rearrangement joins TRBV2 to TRBJ2-7; 7 nucleotides match TRBD1. The CDR3 is 13 residues long. Germline V CDR1 and CDR2: SNHLY, FYNNEI. Germline trimming cut 6 bases from V and 1 base from J; bases unmatched to any gene: 3.

This chain uses TRBV6-5 with TRBJ2-7; tentatively, D is TRBD1 or TRBD2 (5 bases each). Trimming took off 7 bases at V and 2 bases at J, with 18 bases between the two ends. The length of the CDR3 is 15 residues. Germline CDR1 reads MNHEY; CDR2 reads SVGAGI. CDR3 loop: CASKTSDSGTYEQYF. The CDR3 DNA sequence: TGTGCCAGCAAAACCTCCGACAGCGGAACCTACGAGCAGTACTTC.

Comment on this clone: This specimen includes other DNA sequences encoding the same CDR3. This sequence joins TRBV15 and TRBJ2-3, with no clear D. This CDR3 is 12 amino acids long. Trimming left V 1 base short and J 2 bases short, with 1 base between. Germline assignment: CDR1 LNHNV and CDR2 YYDKDF (reference sequence). DNA of the CDR3: TGTGCCACCAGCAGAGCCACAGATACGCAGTATTTT. Translating it yields CATSRATDTQYF.

The genes are TRBV11-1 and TRBJ2-2; D tentatively fits TRBD1 or TRBD2 (6 bases each). The V gene lost 6 bases and the J gene lost 6 bases, with 14 bases spanning the gap. Germline values: CDR1 SGHAT, CDR2 FQDESV (reference sequence). This CDR3 spans 14 amino acids. CDR3 DNA sequence: TGTGCCAGCAGTCACGAGGGGGGTTCCGGGGAGCTGTTTTTT. Translation: CASSHEGGSGELFF.